The T cell receptor (beta chain) described here comes from a study of T cell responses to AZD1222 COVID-19 vaccine. General study results and limits: White British ancestry dominated among donors, who included more females, and clonal diversity was possibly underestimated. Within unmutated variant regions lay the reported targets of nearly half of spike-specific TCRs. Samples come after the peak T cell response, not at day 14.

The method was immunoSEQ multiplex PCR; TCRdb's version includes in-frame clones alone and lacks a portion of them. Of 140,000 to 150,000 clones in the sample, about 81% were seen once. On this clone: Its antigen remains unknown.

After removal of 2 bases from V and 2 bases from J, the junction contained 4 bases not matched to a gene. The germline V gene encodes CDR1 KGHDR and CDR2 SFDVKD. The CDR3 has 16 amino acids. The receptor's source is an adult in good health. This chain uses TRBV24-1 with TRBJ2-2; 7 bases are a match to TRBD1. Source: peripheral blood, taken on day 0 of MenACWY control vaccination. The CDR3 DNA sequence: TGTGCCACCAGTGATTCGGACAGGAGAAACACCGGGGAGCTGTTTTTT. Translated: CATSDSDRRNTGELFF.